This TCR beta chain was profiled in a study of T-cell memory formation after mild COVID-19. Per germline, CDR1 DFQATT and CDR2 SNEGSKA (reference sequence). Trimming took off 4 bases at V and 3 bases at J, with 19 bases between the two ends. This CDR3 spans 16 amino acids. This clonotype has a handful of counts. Using its own MiXCR run on the 5' RACE reads, TCRdb lists one record per CDR3 protein. The repertoire holds around 150,000 distinct CDR3 sequences, with under 14% as singletons. The chain employs TRBV20-1 and TRBJ2-4; the D gene is possibly TRBD1 (6 bases). The TCR sequence derives from a man younger than 35 who had mild COVID-19 (a few samples of this study predate the infection). Cell type and time point are not known. The sequenced sample consisted of PBMCs or a T cell subset sorted from them (not recorded which). The CDR3 protein is CSATRRGLGGKNIQYF. DNA of the CDR3: TGCAGTGCTACCCGCAGGGGCTTAGGGGGCAAAAACATTCAGTACTTC.